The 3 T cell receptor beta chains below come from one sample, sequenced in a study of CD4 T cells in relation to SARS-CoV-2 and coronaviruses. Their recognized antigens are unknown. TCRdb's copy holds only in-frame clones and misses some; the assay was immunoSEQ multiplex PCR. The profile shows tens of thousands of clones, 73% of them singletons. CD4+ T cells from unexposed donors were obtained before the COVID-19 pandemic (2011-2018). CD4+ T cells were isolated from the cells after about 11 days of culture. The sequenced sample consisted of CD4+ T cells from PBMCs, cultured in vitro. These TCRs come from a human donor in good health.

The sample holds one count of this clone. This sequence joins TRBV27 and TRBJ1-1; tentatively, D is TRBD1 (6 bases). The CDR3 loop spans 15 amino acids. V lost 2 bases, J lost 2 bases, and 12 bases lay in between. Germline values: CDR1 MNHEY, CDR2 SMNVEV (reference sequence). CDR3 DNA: TGTGCCAGCAGTTTAGAGGGGACACACAACACTGAAGCTTTCTTT. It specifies CASSLEGTHNTEAFF.

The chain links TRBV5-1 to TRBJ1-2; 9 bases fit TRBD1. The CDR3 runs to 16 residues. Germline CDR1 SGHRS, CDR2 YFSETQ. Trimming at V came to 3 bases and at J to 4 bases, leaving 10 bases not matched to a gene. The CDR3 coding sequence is TGCGCCAGCAGCTCTGGCCGGGACAGGGTGGGCTATGGCTACACCTTC. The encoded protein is CASSSGRDRVGYGYTF.

CDR3 in amino acids: CASQESTGGFQETQYF. CDR3 sequence (DNA): TGCGCCAGCCAGGAGTCAACAGGGGGTTTCCAAGAGACCCAGTACTTC. The chain recombines TRBV5-1 with TRBJ2-5, with TRBD1 matching 8 bases. J gave up 1 base and V 7 bases, and 12 bases lay outside the gene matches. This CDR3 is built from 16 residues. The germline V gene has CDR1 SGHRS and CDR2 YFSETQ.